These 9 T cell receptor beta chains share one sample of origin, sequenced in a study of T-cell memory formation after mild COVID-19 (dated by TCRdb to about 2021). Library preparation was by 5' RACE. The sequencer was an Illumina NovaSeq 6000. The raw public data were reprocessed by TCRdb itself: fastp quality trimming at Q25, MiXCR clonotype calling, in-frame beta chains only. CDR3 protein duplicates are merged, each entry listing the most common genes and DNA. Here the sample has about 560,000 distinct CDR3 sequences; roughly 20% occur a single time. The top ten constitute approximately 8.4% of the sample. Sequences were obtained from PBMCs or a T cell subset sorted from them (not recorded which). The source of these receptors is an adult woman who had mild COVID-19 (a few samples of this study predate the infection). The sample titles of this study are shuffled in the database, so cell type and time point are left out; the donor was told from shared clones.

This rearrangement joins TRBV20-1 to TRBJ1-1, with D perhaps TRBD1 (6 bases). Germline lookup yields CDR1 DFQATT and CDR2 SNEGSKA (reference sequence). The CDR3 sequence is 15 residues long. The germline V and J ends were trimmed by 2 bases and 4 bases, with 17 bases remaining between them. CDR3: CSARSRGGAGTEAFF. In DNA, the CDR3 is TGCAGTGCTAGATCCCGGGGGGGCGCGGGCACTGAAGCTTTCTTT.

This clonotype was detected only a few times. V and J are TRBV11-2 and TRBJ2-2; D uncertain. The CDR3 runs to 10 residues. Germline V gene lookup returns CDR1 SGHAT and CDR2 FQNNGV. The V gene lost 6 bases and the J gene lost 5 bases, with 1 base spanning the gap. The CDR3 region is CASSTGELFF. DNA for the CDR3: TGTGCCAGCAGTACCGGGGAGCTGTTTTTT.

The gene calls are TRBV11-2 and TRBJ2-1, with TRBD2 identical over 7 bases. CDR3 length equals 16 residues. CDR1 is SGHAT, CDR2 FQNNGV, per germline. V lost 6 bases to trimming and J lost 5 bases; unmatched junction nucleotides: 13. CDR3 in DNA: TGTGCCAGCAGATCCCCGGCAGGGAGGGTAGACAATGAGCAGTTCTTC. Protein sequence: CASRSPAGRVDNEQFF.

CDR3 sequence reads: CASSLRFGGGSIGNEQFF. The CDR3 coding sequence is TGTGCCAGCAGCTTAAGGTTCGGTGGCGGGAGCATCGGAAATGAGCAGTTCTTC. The chain is built from TRBV7-3 and TRBJ2-1; 7 bases are a match to TRBD2. The CDR3 extends over 18 amino acids. CDR1 is SGHTA and CDR2 is FQGTGA in the germline V gene. Germline trimming cut 1 base from V and 7 bases from J; bases unmatched to any gene: 16.

The V and J genes are TRBV7-2 and TRBJ2-6; D is uncertain. In germline, CDR1 is SGHTA, CDR2 FQGNSA. The V gene lost 1 base and the J gene lost 0 bases, with 7 bases spanning the gap. CDR3 length: 16 residues. DNA for the CDR3: TGTGCCAGCAGCTTAGGAACGACCTCTGGGGCCAACGTCCTGACTTTC. Translating gives CASSLGTTSGANVLTF.

The chain links TRBV9 to TRBJ1-3; D uncertain. Germline CDR1 SGDLS, CDR2 YYNGEE. V dropped 2 bases and J dropped 8 bases, with 5 bases sitting between them. The CDR3 has 11 amino acids. The CDR3 nucleotides read TGTGCCAGCAGCGTGGAGGACACCATATATTTT. Protein: CASSVEDTIYF.

This clonotype was recorded a few times. This chain joins TRBV5-5 and TRBJ2-7; no clear D gene. V lost 4 bases, J lost 4 bases, and 15 bases lay in between. The CDR3 totals 14 residues. Germline V gene data show CDR1 as SGHKS and CDR2 as YYEKEE (reference sequence). This CDR3 reads CASSTRTVRYEQYF. CDR3 in DNA: TGTGCCAGCAGCACCAGAACTGTTCGGTACGAGCAGTACTTC.

This clonotype appeared a few times. The genes are TRBV7-9 and TRBJ1-1, with unresolved D. Germline assignment: CDR1 SEHNR and CDR2 FQNEAQ (reference sequence). There are 14 residues in the CDR3. The V and J ends lost 6 bases and 4 bases respectively, with 15 bases between them. The DNA of the CDR3 is TGTGCCAGCAGAACACCGAAGTGGGGCACTGAAGCTTTCTTT. It encodes CASRTPKWGTEAFF.

This clonotype appeared many times. The gene calls are TRBV5-5 and TRBJ2-2; D gene uncertain. This CDR3 is built from 15 residues. Trimming removed 0 bases from V and 2 bases from J, with 8 bases in between. Germline V gives CDR1 SGHKS, CDR2 YYEKEE (reference sequence). CDR3 DNA sequence: TGTGCCAGCAGCTTGGAACTAACAAACACCGGGGAGCTGTTTTTT. Translating gives CASSLELTNTGELFF. Using reference TRBV5-5 and TRBJ2-2 for the parts outside the CDR3, the full variable domain is DAGVTQSPTHLIKTRGQQVTLRCSPISGHKSVSWYQQVLGQGPQFIFQYYEKEERGRGNFPDRFSARQFPNYSSELNVNALLLGDSALYLCASSLELTNTGELFFGEGSRLTVL.